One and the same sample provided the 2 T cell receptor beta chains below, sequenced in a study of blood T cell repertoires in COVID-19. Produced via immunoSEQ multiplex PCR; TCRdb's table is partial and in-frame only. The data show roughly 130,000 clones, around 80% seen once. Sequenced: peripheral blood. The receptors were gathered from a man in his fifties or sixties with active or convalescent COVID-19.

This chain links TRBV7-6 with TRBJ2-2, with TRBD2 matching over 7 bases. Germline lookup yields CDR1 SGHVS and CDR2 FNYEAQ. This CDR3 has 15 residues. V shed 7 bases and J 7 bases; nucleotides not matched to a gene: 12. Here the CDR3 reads CASTPRGRADGELFF. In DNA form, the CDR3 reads TGTGCCAGCACCCCACGGGGGAGGGCCGACGGGGAGCTGTTTTTT. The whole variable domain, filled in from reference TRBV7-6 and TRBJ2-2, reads GAGVSQSPRYKVTKRGQDVALRCDPISGHVSLYWYRQALGQGPEFLTYFNYEAQQDKSGLPNDRFSAERPEGSISTLTIQRTEQRDSAMYRCASTPRGRADGELFFGEGSRLTVL.

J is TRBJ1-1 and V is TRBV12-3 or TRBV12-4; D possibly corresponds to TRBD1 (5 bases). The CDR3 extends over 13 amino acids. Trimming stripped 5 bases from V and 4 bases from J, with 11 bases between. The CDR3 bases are TGTGCCAGCAGTAAGACAAGGGGCACTGAAGCTTTCTTT. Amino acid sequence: CASSKTRGTEAFF.